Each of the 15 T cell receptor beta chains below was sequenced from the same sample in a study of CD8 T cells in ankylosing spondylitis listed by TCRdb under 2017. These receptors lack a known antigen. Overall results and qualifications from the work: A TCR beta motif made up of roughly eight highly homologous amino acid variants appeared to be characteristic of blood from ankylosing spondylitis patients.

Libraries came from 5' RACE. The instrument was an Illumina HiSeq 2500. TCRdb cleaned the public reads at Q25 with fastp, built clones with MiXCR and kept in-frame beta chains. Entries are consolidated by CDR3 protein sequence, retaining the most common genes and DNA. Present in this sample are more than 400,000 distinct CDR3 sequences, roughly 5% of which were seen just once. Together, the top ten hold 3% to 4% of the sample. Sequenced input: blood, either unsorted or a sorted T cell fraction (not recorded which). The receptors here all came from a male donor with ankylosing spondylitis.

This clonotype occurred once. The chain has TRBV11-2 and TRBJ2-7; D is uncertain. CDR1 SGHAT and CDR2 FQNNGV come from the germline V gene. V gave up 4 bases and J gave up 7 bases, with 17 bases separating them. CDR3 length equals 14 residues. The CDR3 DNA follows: TGTGCCAGCAGCTCGGCCGAGTGGAGTTCGGAGCAGTACTTC. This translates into CASSSAEWSSEQYF.

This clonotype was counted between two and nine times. CDR3: CASRPAGTGAIWNTEAFF. The CDR3 DNA sequence: TGCGCCAGCAGACCGGCCGGGACAGGGGCAATCTGGAACACTGAAGCTTTCTTT. The V call is TRBV5-1, the J call TRBJ1-1; 10 bases agree with TRBD1. Per germline, CDR1 SGHRS and CDR2 YFSETQ. The CDR3 consists of 18 residues. The junction had 14 bases not matched to a gene; V was cut back by 5 bases and J by 1 base.

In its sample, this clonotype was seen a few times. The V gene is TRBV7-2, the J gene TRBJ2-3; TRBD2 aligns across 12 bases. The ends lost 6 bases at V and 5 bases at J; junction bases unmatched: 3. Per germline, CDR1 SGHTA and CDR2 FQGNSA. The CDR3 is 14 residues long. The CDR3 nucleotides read TGTGCCAGCAGTCTAGCGGGAGGGCTAGATACGCAGTATTTT. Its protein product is CASSLAGGLDTQYF. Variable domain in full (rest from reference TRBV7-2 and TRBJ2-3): GAGVSQSPSNKVTEKGKDVELRCDPISGHTALYWYRQSLGQGLEFLIYFQGNSAPDKSGLPSDRFSAERTGGSVSTLTIQRTQQEDSAVYLCASSLAGGLDTQYFGPGTRLTVL.

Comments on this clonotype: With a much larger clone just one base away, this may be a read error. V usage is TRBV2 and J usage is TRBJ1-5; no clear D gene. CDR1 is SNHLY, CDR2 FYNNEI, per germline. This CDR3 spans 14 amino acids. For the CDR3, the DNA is TGTACCAGCAGTGAACGCACAGTAAATCAGCCCCAGCATTTT. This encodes CTSSERTVNQPQHF.

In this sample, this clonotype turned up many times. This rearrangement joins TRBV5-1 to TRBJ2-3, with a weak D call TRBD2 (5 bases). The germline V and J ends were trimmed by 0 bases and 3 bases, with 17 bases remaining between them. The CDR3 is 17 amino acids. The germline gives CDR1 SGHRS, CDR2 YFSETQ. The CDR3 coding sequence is TGCGCCAGCAGCTTGGGCCCCTGGGAGCAAGGGACAGATACGCAGTATTTT. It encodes CASSLGPWEQGTDTQYF. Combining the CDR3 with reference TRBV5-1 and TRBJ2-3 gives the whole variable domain KAGVTQTPRYLIKTRGQQVTLSCSPISGHRSVSWYQQTPGQGLQFLFEYFSETQRNKGNFPGRFSGRQFSNSRSEMNVSTLELGDSALYLCASSLGPWEQGTDTQYFGPGTRLTVL.

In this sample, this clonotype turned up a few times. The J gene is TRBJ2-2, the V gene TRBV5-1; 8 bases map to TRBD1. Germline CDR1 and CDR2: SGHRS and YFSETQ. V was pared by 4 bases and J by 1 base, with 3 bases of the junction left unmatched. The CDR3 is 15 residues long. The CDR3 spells CASSGQGGNTGELFF. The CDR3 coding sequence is TGCGCCAGCAGCGGACAGGGAGGGAACACCGGGGAGCTGTTTTTT. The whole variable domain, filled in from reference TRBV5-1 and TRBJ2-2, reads KAGVTQTPRYLIKTRGQQVTLSCSPISGHRSVSWYQQTPGQGLQFLFEYFSETQRNKGNFPGRFSGRQFSNSRSEMNVSTLELGDSALYLCASSGQGGNTGELFFGEGSRLTVL.

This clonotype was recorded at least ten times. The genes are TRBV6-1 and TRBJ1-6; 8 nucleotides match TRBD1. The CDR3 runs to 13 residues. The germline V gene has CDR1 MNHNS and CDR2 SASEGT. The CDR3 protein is CATGEFYNSPLHF. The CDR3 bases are TGTGCGACAGGGGAGTTTTATAATTCACCCCTCCACTTT.

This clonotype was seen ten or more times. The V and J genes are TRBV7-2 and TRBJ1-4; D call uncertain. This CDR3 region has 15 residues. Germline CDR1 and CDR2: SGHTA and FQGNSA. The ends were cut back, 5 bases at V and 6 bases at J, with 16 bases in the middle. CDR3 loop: CASSPVGRRHEKLFF. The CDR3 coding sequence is TGTGCCAGCAGCCCAGTTGGCAGACGCCATGAAAAACTGTTTTTT.

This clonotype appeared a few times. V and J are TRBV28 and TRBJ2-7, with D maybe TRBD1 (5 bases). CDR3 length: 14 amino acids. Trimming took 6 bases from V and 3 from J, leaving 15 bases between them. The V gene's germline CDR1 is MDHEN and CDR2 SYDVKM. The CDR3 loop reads CASRQTDTDYEQYF. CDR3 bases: TGTGCCAGCAGACAGACGGACACAGACTACGAGCAGTACTTC.

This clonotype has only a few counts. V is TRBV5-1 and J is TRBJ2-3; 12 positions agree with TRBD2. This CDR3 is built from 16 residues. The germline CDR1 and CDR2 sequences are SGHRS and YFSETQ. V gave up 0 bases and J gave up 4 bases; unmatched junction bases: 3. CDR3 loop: CASSLGLAGAADTQYF. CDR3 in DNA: TGCGCCAGCAGCTTGGGACTAGCGGGAGCAGCAGATACGCAGTATTTT.

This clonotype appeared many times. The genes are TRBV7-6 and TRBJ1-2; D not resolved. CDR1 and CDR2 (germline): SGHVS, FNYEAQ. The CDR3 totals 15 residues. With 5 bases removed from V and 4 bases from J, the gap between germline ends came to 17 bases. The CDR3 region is CASSPFGDHFYGYTF. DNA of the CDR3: TGTGCCAGCAGCCCATTCGGGGATCACTTCTATGGCTACACCTTC.

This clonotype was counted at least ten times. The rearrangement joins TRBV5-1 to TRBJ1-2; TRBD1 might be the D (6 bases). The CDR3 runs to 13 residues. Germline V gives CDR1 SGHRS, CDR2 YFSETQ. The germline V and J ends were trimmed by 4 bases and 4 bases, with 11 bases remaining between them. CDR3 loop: CASSPDRTYGYTF. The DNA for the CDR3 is TGCGCCAGCAGCCCAGACAGGACCTATGGCTACACCTTC.

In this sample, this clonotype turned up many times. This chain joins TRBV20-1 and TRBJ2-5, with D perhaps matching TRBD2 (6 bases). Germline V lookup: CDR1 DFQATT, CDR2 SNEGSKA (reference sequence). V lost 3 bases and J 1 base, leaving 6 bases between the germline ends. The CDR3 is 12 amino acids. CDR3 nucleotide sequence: TGCAGTGCTAGGGGGGGCCAAGAGACCCAGTACTTC. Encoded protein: CSARGGQETQYF.

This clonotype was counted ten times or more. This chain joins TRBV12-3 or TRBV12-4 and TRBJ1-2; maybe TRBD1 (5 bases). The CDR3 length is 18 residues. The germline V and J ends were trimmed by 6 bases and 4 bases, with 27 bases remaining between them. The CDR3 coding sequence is TGTGCCAGCAGCCATTATGGAAGGGGACTGGGCCATGGCTATGGCTACACCTTC. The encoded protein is CASSHYGRGLGHGYGYTF.

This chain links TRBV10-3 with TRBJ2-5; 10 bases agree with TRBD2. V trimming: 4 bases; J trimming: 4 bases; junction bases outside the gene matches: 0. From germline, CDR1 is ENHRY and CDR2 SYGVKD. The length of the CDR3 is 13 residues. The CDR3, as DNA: TGTGCCATCAGTGGACTAGCGGGAGAGACCCAGTACTTC. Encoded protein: CAISGLAGETQYF.